This T cell receptor (beta chain) appears in the sequencing data of a study of blood T cell repertoires in COVID-19. In the study overall: Acute-phase and convalescent COVID-19 samples originated in the United States, Italy and Spain. T cells, B-cell-depleted T cells, or PBMCs provided the cDNA or gDNA that served as material.

This clone was picked up a small number of times. The V gene lost 5 bases and the J gene lost 4 bases, with 8 bases spanning the gap. The CDR3 contains 12 residues. The germline gives CDR1 LNHDA, CDR2 SQIVND (reference sequence). Original analysis: Counts of nucleated cells, estimated from reference gene primer amplification, were obtained. Clones were sequenced by immunoSEQ multiplex PCR, and TCRdb holds only the in-frame ones, with some missing. The DNA gave D and trimming, while V, J and clone size come from that table. The table records around 250,000 clones, 65% to 90% of them present only once. Sequenced material: peripheral blood. The clonotype originates from a man in his forties or fifties with active or convalescent COVID-19. The chain carries TRBV19 and TRBJ1-1, with D perhaps TRBD1 (5 bases). The CDR3 region is CASSHGGTEAFF. The CDR3 nucleotides read TGTGCCAGTAGTCACGGGGGCACTGAAGCTTTCTTT.